This record concerns one TCR beta chain sequence. Its matching antigen is unknown. The repertoire was sequenced with immunoSEQ multiplex PCR; TCRdb's copy has only in-frame clones and lacks some. Among approximately 180,000 clones listed, around 90% were seen once. This sample stems from a study of T cell responses to AZD1222 COVID-19 vaccine. Broader study findings: The study sampled repertoires only after the peak T cell response.

Germline assignment: CDR1 SGHNT and CDR2 YYREEE (reference sequence). The CDR3 length is 14 residues. The J segment lost 8 bases and the V segment lost 0 bases, leaving 5 bases of the junction unmatched. The starting material was peripheral blood, obtained 28 days after the second dose of the MenACWY control vaccine. This receptor was identified in an adult who received the MenACWY meningococcal vaccine as a control. This rearrangement joins TRBV5-4 to TRBJ2-1; 7 bases are shared with TRBD1. The CDR3 region has the DNA TGTGCCAGCAGCTTGGAGGGGGCCATCGATGAGCAGTTCTTC. It specifies CASSLEGAIDEQFF.